The entry below gives a single TCR beta chain sequence along with its context. Antigen specificity is unknown. These data come from a study of cytomegalovirus exposure and HLA in healthy donors. Study-level background: Findings of an earlier analysis included some 120 million unique TCR beta sequences from some 200 million T cells.

V trimming: 10 bases; J trimming: 4 bases; junction bases outside the gene matches: 12. The CDR3 has 16 residues. Germline V lookup: CDR1 LNHDA, CDR2 SQIVND (reference sequence). General study results and limits: A cluster of highly shared sequence variants was likely a sequencing artifact.

PCR involved 60 Vbeta and 13 Jbeta primers. Sequencing was performed with immunoSEQ multiplex PCR; in TCRdb, only in-frame clones are kept and a portion is missing. The sample records around 53,000 clones, around four fifths being singletons. The V gene is TRBV19, the J gene TRBJ2-2; 10 bases are shared with TRBD2. Sequencing used PBMCs. The origin of this receptor is a middle-aged man in good health and CMV-seronegative. The CDR3 loop reads CATRGSSGGPTGELFF. CDR3 DNA sequence: TGTGCCACCCGTGGTTCTAGCGGGGGACCCACCGGGGAGCTGTTTTTT.